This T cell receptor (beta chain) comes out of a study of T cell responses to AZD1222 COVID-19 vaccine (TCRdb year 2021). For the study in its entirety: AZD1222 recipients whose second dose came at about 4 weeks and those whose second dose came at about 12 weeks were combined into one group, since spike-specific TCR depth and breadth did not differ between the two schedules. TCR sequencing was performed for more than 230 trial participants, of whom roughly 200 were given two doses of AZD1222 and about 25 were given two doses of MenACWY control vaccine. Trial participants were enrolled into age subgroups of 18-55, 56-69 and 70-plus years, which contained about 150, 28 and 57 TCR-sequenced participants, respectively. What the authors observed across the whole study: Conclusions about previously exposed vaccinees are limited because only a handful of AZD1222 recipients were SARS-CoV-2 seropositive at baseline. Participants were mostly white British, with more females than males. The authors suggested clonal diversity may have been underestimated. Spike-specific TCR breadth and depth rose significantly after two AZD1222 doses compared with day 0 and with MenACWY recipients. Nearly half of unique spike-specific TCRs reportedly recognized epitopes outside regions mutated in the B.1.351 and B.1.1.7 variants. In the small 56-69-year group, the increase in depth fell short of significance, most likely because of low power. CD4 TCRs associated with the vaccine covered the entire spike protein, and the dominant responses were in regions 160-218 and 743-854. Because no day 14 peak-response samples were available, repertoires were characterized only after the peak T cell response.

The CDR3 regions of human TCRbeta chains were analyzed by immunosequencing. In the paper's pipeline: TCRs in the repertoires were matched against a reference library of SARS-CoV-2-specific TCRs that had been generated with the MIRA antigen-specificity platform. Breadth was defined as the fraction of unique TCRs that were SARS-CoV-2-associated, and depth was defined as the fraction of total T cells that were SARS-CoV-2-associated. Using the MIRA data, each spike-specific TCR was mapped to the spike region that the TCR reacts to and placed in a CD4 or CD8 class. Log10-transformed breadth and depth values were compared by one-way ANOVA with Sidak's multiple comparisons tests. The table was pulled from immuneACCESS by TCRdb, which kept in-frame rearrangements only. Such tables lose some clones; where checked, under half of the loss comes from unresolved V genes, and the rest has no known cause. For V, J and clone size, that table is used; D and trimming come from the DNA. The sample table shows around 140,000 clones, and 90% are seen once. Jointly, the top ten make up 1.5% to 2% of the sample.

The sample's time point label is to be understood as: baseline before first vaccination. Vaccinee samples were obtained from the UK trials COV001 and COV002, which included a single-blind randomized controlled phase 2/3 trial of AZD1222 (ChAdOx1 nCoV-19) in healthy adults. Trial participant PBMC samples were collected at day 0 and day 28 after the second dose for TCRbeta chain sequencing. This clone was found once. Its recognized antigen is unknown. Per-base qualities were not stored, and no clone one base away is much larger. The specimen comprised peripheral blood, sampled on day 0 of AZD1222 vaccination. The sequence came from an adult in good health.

The nucleotide sequence reads TGTGCCAGCGGTGACAGGGGTCCTGGGGGGACCCAGTACTTC. Its protein reads: CASGDRGPGGTQYF. The chain employs TRBV28 and TRBJ2-5; a stretch of 8 junction bases matches TRBD1. In the germline V gene, CDR1 corresponds to MDHEN and CDR2 to SYDVKM. V loses 8 bases at its end and J loses 7 bases; junction bases beyond the gene matches: 12. Spanning cysteine to phenylalanine, the CDR3 consists of 14 amino acids. Only the CDR3 region is kept as DNA, spanning 42 bases read in frame from base 1.